Below, one TCR beta chain is given with its context. What this receptor recognizes is not known. No much larger clone exists at a distance of one base, and base qualities are not known. V is cut by 7 bases and J by 0 bases, and the space between the germline ends is 8 bases. The CDR3, from cysteine to phenylalanine, totals 13 residues. Only the CDR3 region is kept as DNA, spanning 39 bases read in frame from base 1. High-throughput TCR beta sequencing profiled peripheral blood CD8+ and CD4+ T cells from healthy donors, Susac syndrome patients and multiple sclerosis patients. Treatment-naive patients with stable or active relapsing-remitting disease fulfilling revised McDonald criteria were used as multiple sclerosis controls. Bulk CD8+ and CD4+ T cells were purified by magnetic negative isolation, while CD8+ TEMRA cells were enriched using FACS. Blood was collected in EDTA tubes and processed within 24 hours, with PBMCs isolated through density gradient centrifugation. PBMCs destined for TCR sequencing were cryopreserved in liquid nitrogen and later thawed in a 37 °C water bath. The sorted or isolated CD4+, CD8+ and CD8+ TEMRA cells had a purity of 90% or higher.

These data come from a study of CD8 T cells in Susac syndrome (dated by TCRdb to the late 2010s). Study-level background: The study used repertoire sequencing to test whether antigen drove CD8+ T cell activation and differentiation in Susac syndrome.

Paper-wide results and their limitations: The number of individuals in the TCR sequencing and HLA analysis was recognized as being relatively small.

RNA was extracted using the RNeasy kit, and about 0.5 to 1 microgram was reverse transcribed with random hexamers. The immunoSEQ multiplex PCR assay, covering 54 Vbeta and 13 Jbeta segments, was used to amplify TCR beta CDR3 regions. To correct PCR amplification bias, a synthetic template baseline was used for both primer optimization and computational correction. As for the authors' bioinformatics: Reads were assigned to V, D and J genes according to IMGT and analyzed in immunoSEQ Analyzer, with only productive sequences retained. Clonality was calculated as one minus the Shannon entropy normalized by log2 of the number of productive unique sequences. For each patient and control, public and private clones were evaluated among the 100 most prevalent clones. Clones were defined as Susac-specific if absent from the healthy and MS cohorts, from roughly 1,100 published viral clones and from other ImmuneACCESS disease sequences. TCRdb redid the processing of the public reads, applying fastp at Q25 and MiXCR, and retained in-frame beta chains. Every CDR3 protein is listed once, alongside the most common genes and DNA of its rows. These V and J calls are TCRdb output, not the study's own analysis. This sample gives approximately 140,000 distinct CDR3 sequences in total; about 95% of them show up just once. The leading ten clones occupy 0.095% to 0.14% of the sample.

The sample consisted of CD4+ T cells from PBMCs. The TCR originated in a human donor with multiple sclerosis. The rearrangement joined TRBV12-3 or TRBV12-4 to TRBJ2-3; TRBD1 is a weak D gene call, 5 bases matching. The CDR3 is CASTRQSTDTQYF. In nucleotide form, the sequence is TGTGCCAGCACCCGACAGAGCACAGATACGCAGTATTTT.